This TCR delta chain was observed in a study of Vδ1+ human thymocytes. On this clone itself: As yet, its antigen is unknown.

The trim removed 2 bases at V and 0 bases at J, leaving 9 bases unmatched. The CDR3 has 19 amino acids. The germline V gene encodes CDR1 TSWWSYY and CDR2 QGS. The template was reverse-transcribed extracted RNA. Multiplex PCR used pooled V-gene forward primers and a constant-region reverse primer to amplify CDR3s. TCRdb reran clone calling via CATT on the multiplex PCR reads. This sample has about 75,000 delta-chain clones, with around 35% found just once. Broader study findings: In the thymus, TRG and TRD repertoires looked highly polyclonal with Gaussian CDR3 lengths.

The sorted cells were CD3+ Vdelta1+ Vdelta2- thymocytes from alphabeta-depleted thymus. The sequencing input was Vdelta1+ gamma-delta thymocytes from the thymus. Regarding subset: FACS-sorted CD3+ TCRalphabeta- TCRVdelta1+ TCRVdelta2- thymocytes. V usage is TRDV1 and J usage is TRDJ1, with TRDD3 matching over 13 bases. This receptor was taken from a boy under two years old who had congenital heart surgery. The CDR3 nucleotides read TGTGCTCTTGGGGAAATAATGTACTGGGGGATACGCCACACCGATAAACTCATCTTT. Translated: CALGEIMYWGIRHTDKLIF.